This record looks at one T cell receptor beta chain sequence and its context. Its antigen is still unknown. The libraries of TRB cDNA were constructed through 5' RACE using UMI labels. TCRdb re-analyzed the 5' RACE reads; it lists each CDR3 protein once, without DNA. The sample features 75,000 or so distinct CDR3 sequences, with approximately 1.4% in its top ten. The entry originates in a study of CXCR3-negative and CXCR3-positive naive CD8 T cells. Regarding the study as a whole: Between one naive subset and the other, surface CD5 was comparable, and TCR strength was inferred from TRB CDR3 properties. The study found comparably high diversity in both naive subsets and much lower diversity in memory CD8+ cells.

The CDR3 sequence is 15 residues long. The germline V gene encodes CDR1 SGHDN and CDR2 FVKESK. Sequenced sample: naive CXCR3- CD8+ T cells from blood. This sample's subset: CD45RO-CCR7+CD27+CD95- naive CD8+ T cells lacking CXCR3 (TNR3-). This chain uses TRBV14 with TRBJ2-1; TCRdb proposes TRBD2, but this gene call is untestable without DNA. This clonotype originated in a human donor in good health. Some clones in this sample may be carry-over from other donors' samples. CDR3 loop: CASSHLPSGRHEQFF. Full variable domain (remainder filled in from reference TRBV14 and TRBJ2-1): EAGVTQFPSHSVIEKGQTVTLRCDPISGHDNLYWYRRVMGKEIKFLLHFVKESKQDESGMPNNRFLAERTGGTYSTLKVQPAELEDSGVYFCASSHLPSGRHEQFFGPGTRLTVL.